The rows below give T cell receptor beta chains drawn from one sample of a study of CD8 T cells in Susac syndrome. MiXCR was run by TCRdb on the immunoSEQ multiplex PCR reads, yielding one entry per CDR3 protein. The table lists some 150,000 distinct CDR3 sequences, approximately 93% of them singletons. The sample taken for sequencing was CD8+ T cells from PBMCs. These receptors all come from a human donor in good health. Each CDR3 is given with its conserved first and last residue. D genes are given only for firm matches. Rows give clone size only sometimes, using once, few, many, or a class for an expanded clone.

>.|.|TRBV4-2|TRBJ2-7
CASSQPGLPNDEQYF
TGTGCCAGCAGCCAACCGGGACTCCCGAACGACGAGCAGTACTTC
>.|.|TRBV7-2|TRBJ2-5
CASSLITSAETQYF
TGTGCCAGCAGCTTAATTACTAGTGCGGAGACCCAGTACTTC
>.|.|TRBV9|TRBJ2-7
CASSVGGGGTYEQYF
TGTGCCAGCAGCGTAGGAGGTGGCGGGACCTACGAGCAGTACTTC
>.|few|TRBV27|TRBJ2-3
CASSEGDTQYF
TGTGCCAGCAGTGAGGGAGATACGCAGTATTTT
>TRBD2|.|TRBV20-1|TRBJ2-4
CSARVILASITKNIQYF
TGCAGTGCTAGAGTTATACTAGCGTCAATAACCAAAAACATTCAGTACTTC
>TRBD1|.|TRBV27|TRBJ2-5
CASSSTGGETQYF
TGTGCCAGCAGTTCTACAGGGGGGGAGACCCAGTACTTC
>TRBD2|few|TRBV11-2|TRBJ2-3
CASSTGTSGSTDTQYF
TGTGCCAGCAGCACGGGGACTAGCGGGAGCACAGATACGCAGTATTTT
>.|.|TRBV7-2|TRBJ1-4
CASSFGGDNEKLFF
TGTGCCAGCAGCTTCGGGGGAGATAATGAAAAACTGTTTTTT
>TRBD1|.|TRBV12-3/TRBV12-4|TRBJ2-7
CASSPPHRDRLYEQYF
TGTGCCAGCAGCCCCCCCCATCGGGACAGACTTTACGAGCAGTACTTC
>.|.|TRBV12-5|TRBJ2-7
CASGPTDGYEQYF
TGTGCTAGTGGACCAACCGACGGCTACGAGCAGTACTTC
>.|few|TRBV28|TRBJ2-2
CASSFGGGELFF
TGTGCCAGCAGTTTTGGAGGCGGGGAGCTGTTTTTT
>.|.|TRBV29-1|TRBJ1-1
CSGTQGLNTEAFF
TGCAGCGGTACACAGGGATTGAACACTGAAGCTTTCTTT
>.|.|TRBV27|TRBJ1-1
CASSGGGNTEAFF
TGTGCCAGCAGTGGTGGGGGGAACACTGAAGCTTTCTTT
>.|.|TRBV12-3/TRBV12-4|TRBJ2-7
CASSFLGPYEQYF
TGTGCCAGCAGTTTCCTGGGACCCTACGAGCAGTACTTC
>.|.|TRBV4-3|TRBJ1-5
CASSQDGGQPQHF
TGCGCCAGCAGCCAAGACGGTGGACAGCCCCAGCATTTT
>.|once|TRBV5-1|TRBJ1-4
CASSLTRFEKLFF
TGCGCCAGCAGCTTGACACGATTTGAAAAACTGTTTTTT
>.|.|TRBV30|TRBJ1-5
CAWNGGQNQPQHF
TGTGCCTGGAATGGGGGACAAAATCAGCCCCAGCATTTT
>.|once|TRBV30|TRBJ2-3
CAWSPNTDTQYF
TGTGCCTGGAGTCCAAACACAGATACGCAGTATTTT
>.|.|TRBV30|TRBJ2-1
CAWGLFGEQFF
TGTGCCTGGGGTTTATTTGGGGAGCAGTTCTTC
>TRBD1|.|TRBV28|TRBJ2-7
CASSYRGRSNEQYF
TGTGCCAGCAGTTACAGGGGGCGTAGCAACGAGCAGTACTTC
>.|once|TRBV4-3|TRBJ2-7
CASSQEGGRAYEQYF
TGCGCCAGCAGCCAAGAAGGGGGGAGGGCCTACGAGCAGTACTTC
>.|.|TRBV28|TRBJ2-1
CASSLGAAEQFF
TGTGCCAGCAGTTTAGGAGCGGCGGAGCAGTTCTTC
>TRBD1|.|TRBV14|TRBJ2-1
CASSQNVGTGRNEQFF
TGTGCCAGCAGCCAAAACGTCGGGACAGGGAGGAATGAGCAGTTCTTC
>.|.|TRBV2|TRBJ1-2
CASSEYRANYGYTF
TGTGCCAGCAGTGAATACAGAGCTAACTATGGCTACACCTTC
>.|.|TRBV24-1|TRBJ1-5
CATSDKGPYQPQHF
TGTGCCACCAGTGATAAGGGACCCTATCAGCCCCAGCATTTT
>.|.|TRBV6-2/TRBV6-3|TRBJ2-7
CASGTHPYEQYF
TGTGCCAGTGGGACGCATCCCTACGAGCAGTACTTC
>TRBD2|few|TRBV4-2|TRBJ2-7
CASSQGLADSYEQYF
TGTGCCAGCAGTCAGGGACTAGCGGATTCCTACGAGCAGTACTTC
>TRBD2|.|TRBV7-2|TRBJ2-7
CASSLELAGSYEQYF
TGTGCCAGCAGCTTAGAGCTAGCGGGGTCCTACGAGCAGTACTTC